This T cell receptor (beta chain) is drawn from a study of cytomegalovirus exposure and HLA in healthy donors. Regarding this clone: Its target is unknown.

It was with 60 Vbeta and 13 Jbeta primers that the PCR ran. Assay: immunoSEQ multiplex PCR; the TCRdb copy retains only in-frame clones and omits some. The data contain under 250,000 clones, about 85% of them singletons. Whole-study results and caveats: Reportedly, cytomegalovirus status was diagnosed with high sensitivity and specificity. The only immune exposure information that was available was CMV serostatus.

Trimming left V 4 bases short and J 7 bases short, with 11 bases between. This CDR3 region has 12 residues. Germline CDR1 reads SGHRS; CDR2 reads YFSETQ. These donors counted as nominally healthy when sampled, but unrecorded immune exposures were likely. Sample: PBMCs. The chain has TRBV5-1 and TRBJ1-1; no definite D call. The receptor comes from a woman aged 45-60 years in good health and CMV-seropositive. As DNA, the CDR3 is TGCGCCAGCAGCGCGGCGGCCAGTGAAGCTTTCTTT. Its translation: CASSAAASEAFF.